The source of this T cell receptor (beta chain) is a study of blood T cell repertoires in COVID-19. Trimming cost V 4 bases and J 4 bases, with 19 bases left between them. The CDR3 is 16 amino acids. Germline lookup yields CDR1 LNHDA and CDR2 SQIVND (reference sequence). Some clones are missing from TCRdb's copy, which holds only in-frame ones; the method was immunoSEQ multiplex PCR. The sample lists roughly 200,000 clones; 70% to 85% were seen once. The specimen sequenced was PBMCs or T cells enriched from blood (not recorded which). The sequence derives from a woman aged 55-70 years with acute COVID-19. J is TRBJ1-1 and V is TRBV19, with D hard to call. The CDR3 reads CASSTYHAARGTEAFF. The CDR3 bases are TGTGCCAGTAGTACGTATCATGCGGCCCGGGGCACTGAAGCTTTCTTT. Variable domain in full (rest from reference TRBV19 and TRBJ1-1): DGGITQSPKYLFRKEGQNVTLSCEQNLNHDAMYWYRQDPGQGLRLIYYSQIVNDFQKGDIAEGYSVSREKKESFPLTVTSAQKNPTAFYLCASSTYHAARGTEAFFGQGTRLTVV.